The subject of this entry is one T cell receptor beta chain. CDR1 and CDR2 from the germline V gene are MNHEY and SVGAGI. Trimming pared 11 bases from V and 0 bases from J, leaving 11 bases between. CDR3 length: 12 residues. Sequencing used immunoSEQ multiplex PCR; TCRdb keeps in-frame clones, though not all of them. The data contain 70,000 to 75,000 clones, 87% of them singletons. Pooling of second doses given at about 4 or about 12 weeks was done. This record comes from a study of T cell responses to AZD1222 COVID-19 vaccine. This rearrangement joins TRBV6-5 to TRBJ2-7; tentative D call: TRBD1 (5 bases). This sequence was found in an adult who received the AZD1222 COVID-19 vaccine. This material consisted of peripheral blood, taken 28 days after the second AZD1222 dose. CDR3 region: CAGAGYSYEQYF. CDR3 sequence (DNA): TGTGCCGGAGCAGGGTACTCCTACGAGCAGTACTTC.